This record covers a single T cell receptor (beta chain). Its matching antigen is unknown. TCRdb's copy holds only in-frame clones and misses some; the assay was immunoSEQ multiplex PCR. This sample has 34,000 or so clones, with 75% to 95% found just once. This specimen belongs to a study of monozygotic twins with cystic fibrosis. J gave up 5 bases and V 4 bases, and 10 bases lay outside the gene matches. The CDR3 runs to 15 residues. Per the germline V gene, CDR1 is SNHLY and CDR2 is FYNNEI. General study points: Monozygotic CF twins shared more identical nucleotide clonotypes than unrelated patients. Median Simpson clonality of 0.0095 suggested naive T cells predominated. In 13 of 16 pairs, V gene usage was closest to the co-twin's.

The rearrangement uses TRBV2 and TRBJ2-5; TRBD1 agrees at 7 bases. Sequences were obtained from blood. This sequence was found in a boy aged 2-15 years with cystic fibrosis. CDR3 nucleotide sequence: TGTGCCAGCAGTGGAAGAGGGGGCTCTGGGGAGACCCAGTACTTC. As protein: CASSGRGGSGETQYF. Full variable domain (outside the CDR3, taken from reference TRBV2 and TRBJ2-5): EPEVTQTPSHQVTQMGQEVILRCVPISNHLYFYWYRQILGQKVEFLVSFYNNEISEKSEIFDDQFSVERPDGSNFTLKIRSTKLEDSAMYFCASSGRGGSGETQYFGPGTRLLVL.